These T cell receptor beta chains were read from a single sample in a study of blood T cell repertoires in COVID-19. Sequencing was performed with immunoSEQ multiplex PCR; in TCRdb, only in-frame clones are kept and a portion is missing. The sample yields under 550,000 clones, 85% to 90% seen once. Sequenced sample: peripheral blood. These receptors came from a man aged 18 to 29 with COVID-19, enrolled during active disease. Both conserved end residues are trimmed from each CDR3.

J	length	V	CDR3
TRBJ1-2	11	TRBV9	ASSVEGNYGYT
TRBJ1-1	10	TRBV7-9	ASRVTNTEAF
TRBJ2-1	11	TRBV5-4	ASRVDSYNEQF
TRBJ2-3	15	TRBV10-1	ASSESLASGLTDTQY
TRBJ2-7	13	TRBV18	ASSPAGTGGYEQY
TRBJ1-2	13	TRBV27	ASSLYRGPNYGYT
TRBJ1-6	11	TRBV6-1	ASSEDGGSPLH
TRBJ2-1	14	TRBV24-1	ATSDPRAGFYNEQF
TRBJ2-2	14	TRBV9	ASSARTSGSTGELF
TRBJ1-1	11	TRBV11-3	ASSLDRGTEAF
TRBJ2-1	11	TRBV13	ASSPLKGGEQF
TRBJ2-1	15	TRBV19	ASSIDRGTSSYNEQF
TRBJ2-7	15	TRBV27	ASSLKHLAGPTYEQY
TRBJ2-2	12	TRBV6-5	ASSRGPNTGELF
TRBJ1-4	12	TRBV2	ASSEAGGGEKLF
TRBJ1-6	11	TRBV27	ASSLNRASPLH
TRBJ2-1	15	TRBV12-5	ASGSRAGGLSYNEQF
TRBJ2-1	12	TRBV7-2	ASSLDFGANEQF
TRBJ1-2	13	TRBV6-6	ASSSPGDSTYGYT
TRBJ2-4	10	TRBV4-1	ASSLQGNIQY
TRBJ1-4	14	TRBV6-1	ASSDPGQGRFEKLF
TRBJ1-1	14	TRBV15	ATSSGWGRKNTEAF
TRBJ2-2	11	TRBV19	ASSAVSTGELF
TRBJ2-5	12	TRBV7-9	ASRAPGLGETQY
TRBJ2-2	14	TRBV5-1	ASSTGLAGGAGELF
TRBJ1-1	11	TRBV6-5	ASRPDGFSEAF
TRBJ2-5	12	TRBV5-8	ASSSDSRMETQY
TRBJ2-2	14	TRBV7-9	ASSHLRGSNTGELF
TRBJ1-2	10	TRBV19	ASTTENYGYT
TRBJ2-3	13	TRBV18	ASSPLGQGADTQY
TRBJ2-3	10	TRBV12-3/TRBV12-4	ASSPDRGAEY
TRBJ2-5	13	TRBV18	ASSPLVGGQETQY
TRBJ1-1	12	TRBV7-6	ASSLGTANTEAF
TRBJ2-3	11	TRBV2	ARSDAVADTQY
TRBJ2-5	13	TRBV7-9	ASSLAGANSETQY
TRBJ1-5	14	TRBV21-1	ASSTRDRSNNQPQH
TRBJ2-5	14	TRBV5-4	ASSKRPGQTKETQY
TRBJ2-6	14	TRBV7-3	ASSLSSDGGANVLT
TRBJ2-7	13	TRBV11-2	ASSLINLGFYEQY
TRBJ1-1	12	TRBV5-8	ASSLGHANTEAF
TRBJ2-7	12	TRBV6-1	ASSEGLAPYEQY
TRBJ2-1	11	TRBV7-2	ASSSTYRAEQF
TRBJ2-7	14	TRBV3-1/TRBV3-2	ASSQDRGSGSHEQY
TRBJ2-7	14	TRBV5-4	ASSLGLAGGFYEQY
TRBJ2-7	12	TRBV24-1	ATSDPGWPYEQY
TRBJ2-5	12	TRBV6-5	ASSYSWGEETQY
TRBJ1-4	13	TRBV11-1	ASSPPGQGEEKLF
TRBJ2-3	11	TRBV7-9	ASSLAPTNTQY
TRBJ1-2	13	TRBV7-9	ASSLVGTQYYGYT
TRBJ2-5	14	TRBV9	ASSVGSGTLRETQY
TRBJ2-1	14	TRBV5-5	ASSLAVGTGRGEQF